These T cell receptor beta chains were read from a single sample in a study of blood T cell repertoires in COVID-19. Here immunoSEQ multiplex PCR was the method, and the copy in TCRdb shows in-frame clones only, minus some. The top ten clones hold 3.8% of a sample with 21,000 or so clones, 70% to 90% of them seen once. The sample was peripheral blood. The receptors derive from a man aged 45-60 years with active COVID-19. CDR3s leave out the opening cysteine and the closing phenylalanine or tryptophan. Fields, in order: V gene, CDR3 protein.

V gene: TRBV5-4; CDR3 protein: ASSSGLGLGYGYT
V gene: TRBV1; CDR3 protein: TSSQEAQENQPQH
V gene: TRBV7-9; CDR3 protein: ASSSRSAGGEQF
V gene: TRBV18; CDR3 protein: ASSPTSSYNSPLH
V gene: TRBV7-9; CDR3 protein: ASSPGLGYGNEQF
V gene: TRBV4-1; CDR3 protein: ASSLTGVETQY
V gene: TRBV5-1; CDR3 protein: ASSLETTGDTEAF
V gene: TRBV2; CDR3 protein: ASKRDNNQPQH
V gene: TRBV19; CDR3 protein: ASKSGPTYEQY
V gene: TRBV7-9; CDR3 protein: ATNRGLANEKLF
V gene: TRBV19; CDR3 protein: ASSIDPGDNSPLH
V gene: TRBV5-6; CDR3 protein: ASSPKLAGGSDTQY
V gene: TRBV27; CDR3 protein: ASTTGAQETQY
V gene: TRBV7-3; CDR3 protein: ASSLDRGRFYEQY
V gene: TRBV2; CDR3 protein: ASSNQGYTEAF
V gene: TRBV9; CDR3 protein: AIRGAGPQH
V gene: TRBV18; CDR3 protein: ASSPPDTHQETQY
V gene: TRBV15; CDR3 protein: ATSRDPWELSYEQY
V gene: TRBV4-1; CDR3 protein: ASSPGTGDNQPQH
V gene: TRBV4-3; CDR3 protein: ASSQVYGGPNEKLF
V gene: TRBV6-5; CDR3 protein: ASSREREDTQY
V gene: TRBV2; CDR3 protein: ASSEEEGDYGYT
V gene: TRBV28; CDR3 protein: ASSFGGSSGNTIY
V gene: TRBV11-2; CDR3 protein: ASSLGPRLSPL
V gene: TRBV2; CDR3 protein: AGEGRLADTQY
V gene: TRBV18; CDR3 protein: ASSRDRATGEQF
V gene: TRBV5-1; CDR3 protein: ASTPQGLNSPLH
V gene: TRBV4-1; CDR3 protein: ASSQDNFGDTTYEQY
V gene: TRBV7-8; CDR3 protein: ASSLGTGASLEQY
V gene: TRBV24-1; CDR3 protein: ATSVKRGFGSPLH
V gene: TRBV11-2; CDR3 protein: ASNFHSYNSPLH
V gene: TRBV6-1; CDR3 protein: ASSARTGGTRNTQY
V gene: TRBV9; CDR3 protein: ASSLRLDYEQY
V gene: TRBV23-1; CDR3 protein: ASNPNRGGYGYT
V gene: TRBV18; CDR3 protein: ASSKGTGSYNEQF
V gene: TRBV7-7; CDR3 protein: ASSFSGQGLETQY
V gene: TRBV24-1; CDR3 protein: ATSGQIPDTQY
V gene: TRBV3-1/TRBV3-2; CDR3 protein: ASSTLDRADGYT
V gene: TRBV6-5; CDR3 protein: ASGTGPRF
V gene: TRBV5-1; CDR3 protein: ASSLGPQAYEQY
V gene: TRBV21-1; CDR3 protein: ASSKSQRDRDHSNQPQH
V gene: TRBV15; CDR3 protein: ATSTSGQGGTGELF
V gene: TRBV5-4; CDR3 protein: ASSFLSYRDSYEQY
V gene: TRBV30; CDR3 protein: ACMTGGDIQY
V gene: TRBV6-2/TRBV6-3; CDR3 protein: ASSNGLAGPQETQY
V gene: TRBV4-1; CDR3 protein: ASSHPSSARGVGNTEAF
V gene: TRBV11-2; CDR3 protein: ASSLGRGTDTQY
V gene: TRBV2; CDR3 protein: ASRGRPGGTDTQY
V gene: TRBV6-5; CDR3 protein: ASSYSGLAGSETQY
V gene: TRBV5-4; CDR3 protein: ASSSAGGTRGIGYEQY
V gene: TRBV11-2; CDR3 protein: ASSPIRGRGRNNEQF
V gene: TRBV3-1/TRBV3-2; CDR3 protein: ASNQRGGRGYT
V gene: TRBV10-3; CDR3 protein: AISDRRWDEQF
V gene: TRBV18; CDR3 protein: ASSPTPDRRTEKLF
V gene: TRBV19; CDR3 protein: ASTVPAGGGEKLF
V gene: TRBV12-3/TRBV12-4; CDR3 protein: ASSLYTTYGYT
V gene: TRBV5-1; CDR3 protein: ASSQRAGGSYNEQF
V gene: TRBV3-1/TRBV3-2; CDR3 protein: ASSQGYSNQPQH
V gene: TRBV6-5; CDR3 protein: ASSYSDSAGYGYT
V gene: TRBV5-1; CDR3 protein: ASSPNLAGRNEQF